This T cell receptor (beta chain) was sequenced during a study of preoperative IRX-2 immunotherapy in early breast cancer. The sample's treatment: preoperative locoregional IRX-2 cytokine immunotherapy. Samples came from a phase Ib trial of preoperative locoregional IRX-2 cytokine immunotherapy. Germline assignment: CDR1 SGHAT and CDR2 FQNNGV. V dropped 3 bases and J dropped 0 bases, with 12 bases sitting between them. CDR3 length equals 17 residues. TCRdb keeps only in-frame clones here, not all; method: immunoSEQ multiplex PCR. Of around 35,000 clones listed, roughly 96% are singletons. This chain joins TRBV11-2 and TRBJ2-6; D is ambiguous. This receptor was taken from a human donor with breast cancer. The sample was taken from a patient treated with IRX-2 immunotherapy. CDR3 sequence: CASSFPGGGSGANVLTF. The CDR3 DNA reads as TGTGCCAGCAGCTTCCCCGGTGGCGGCTCTGGGGCCAACGTCCTGACTTTC.